This TCR beta chain was profiled in a study of OX40 agonist ivuxolimab in advanced cancers. Study as a whole: Ivuxolimab, which is an agonistic anti-OX40 (CD134) antibody, was administered to the patients.

Sampling times: baseline, cycle 4 day 1, cycle 7 day 1. Turning to this clone: Its antigen is unidentified.

Study conclusions and caveats: Circulating CD4+ and CD8+ T cells showed clonal expansion by week 6 at 0.1 to 3.0 mg/kg.

TCRdb's copy holds only in-frame clones and misses some; the assay was immunoSEQ multiplex PCR. The data show tens of thousands of clones, 84% seen once. The germline V and J ends were trimmed by 1 base and 5 bases, with 3 bases remaining between them. Germline CDR1 is MGHRA and CDR2 is YSYEKL. The length of the CDR3 is 12 residues. The sample in question was CD4+ or CD8+ T cells sorted from blood, obtained in a trial of the OX40 agonist ivuxolimab. The TCR sequence derives from an adult with an advanced solid tumor such as melanoma, head and neck, liver or kidney cancer. The rearrangement links TRBV4-1 to TRBJ1-5, with no clear D. The CDR3: CASSQGDQPQHF. The CDR3 nucleotides are TGCGCCAGCAGCCAAGGAGATCAGCCCCAGCATTTT.